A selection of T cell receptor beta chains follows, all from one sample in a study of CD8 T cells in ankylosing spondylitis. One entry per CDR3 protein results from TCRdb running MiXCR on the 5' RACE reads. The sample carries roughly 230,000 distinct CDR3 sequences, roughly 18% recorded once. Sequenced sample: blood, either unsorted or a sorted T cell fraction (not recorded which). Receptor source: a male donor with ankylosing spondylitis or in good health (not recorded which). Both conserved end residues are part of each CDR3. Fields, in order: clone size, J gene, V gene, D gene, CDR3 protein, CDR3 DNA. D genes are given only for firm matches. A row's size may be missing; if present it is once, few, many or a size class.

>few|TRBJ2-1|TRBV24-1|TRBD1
CATSDSRTGGTYNEQFF
TGTGCCACCAGTGACTCGCGGACAGGGGGCACCTACAATGAGCAGTTCTTC
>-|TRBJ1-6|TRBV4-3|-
CASSQDRANSPLHF
TGCGCCAGCAGCCAAGACAGGGCTAATTCACCCCTCCACTTT
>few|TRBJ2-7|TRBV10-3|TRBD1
CAVDRGDYEQYF
TGTGCCGTGGACAGGGGAGACTACGAGCAGTACTTC
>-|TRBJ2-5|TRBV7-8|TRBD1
CASSAGQGETQYF
TGTGCCAGCAGCGCTGGACAGGGGGAGACCCAGTACTTC
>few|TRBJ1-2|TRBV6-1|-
CASQETANYGYTF
TGTGCCAGTCAGGAGACAGCCAACTATGGCTACACCTTC
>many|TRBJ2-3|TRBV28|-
CASSWASSGTDTQYF
TGTGCCAGCAGTTGGGCTAGCTCTGGCACAGATACGCAGTATTTT
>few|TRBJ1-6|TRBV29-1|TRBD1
CSVQPGQNYNSPLHF
TGCAGCGTTCAACCGGGACAGAACTATAATTCACCCCTCCACTTT
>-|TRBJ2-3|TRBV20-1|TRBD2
CSAEIKLAMDTQYF
TGCAGTGCTGAGATTAAACTAGCGATGGATACGCAGTATTTT
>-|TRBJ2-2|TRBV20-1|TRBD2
CSAKLREVSNTGELFF
TGCAGTGCTAAGTTGCGGGAGGTCTCGAACACCGGGGAGCTGTTTTTT
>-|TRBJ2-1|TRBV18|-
CASSPFPRPNEQFF
TGTGCCAGCTCACCGTTTCCACGCCCAAATGAGCAGTTCTTC
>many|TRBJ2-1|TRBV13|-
CASSLVEYNEQFF
TGTGCCAGCAGCTTAGTGGAATACAATGAGCAGTTCTTC
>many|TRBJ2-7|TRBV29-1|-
CSVVGFPYRDGRDEQYF
TGCAGCGTTGTGGGGTTCCCTTATCGGGACGGACGAGACGAGCAGTACTTC
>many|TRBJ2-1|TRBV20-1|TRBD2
CSARRLAGEGPTHNEQFF
TGCAGTGCCAGAAGACTAGCGGGAGAGGGACCAACTCACAATGAGCAGTTCTTC
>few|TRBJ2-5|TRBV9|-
CASSVDGAQETQYF
TGTGCCAGCAGCGTAGATGGGGCTCAAGAGACCCAGTACTTC
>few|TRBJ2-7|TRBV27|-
CASSYRAHSDYEQYF
TGTGCCAGCAGCTACAGGGCCCACTCGGACTACGAGCAGTACTTC
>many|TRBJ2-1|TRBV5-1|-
CASSLIFDEQFF
TGCGCCAGCAGCTTGATTTTCGATGAGCAGTTCTTC
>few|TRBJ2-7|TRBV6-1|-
CASSEVGQFSFIYYEQYF
TGTGCCAGCAGTGAAGTAGGACAGTTCTCATTCATTTACTACGAGCAGTACTTC
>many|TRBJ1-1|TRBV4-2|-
CASSQDSGVTEAFF
TGTGCCAGCAGCCAAGATTCGGGGGTCACTGAAGCTTTCTTT
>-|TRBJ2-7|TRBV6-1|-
CASRIGGDLLEQYF
TGTGCCAGCAGAATAGGGGGAGATCTGTTGGAGCAGTACTTC
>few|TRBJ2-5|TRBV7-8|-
CASSQTSRPQETQYF
TGTGCCAGCAGCCAAACATCCAGGCCCCAAGAGACCCAGTACTTC
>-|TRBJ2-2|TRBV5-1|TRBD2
CASSLARRLARNTGELFF
TGCGCCAGCAGCTTGGCCCGCAGACTAGCTAGGAACACCGGGGAGCTGTTTTTT
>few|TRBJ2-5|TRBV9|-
CASSAPDGSETQYF
TGTGCCAGCAGCGCTCCGGATGGCTCAGAGACCCAGTACTTC